This is a list of T cell receptor beta chains from one sample in a study of T cells in Graves' hyperthyroidism and ophthalmopathy. TCRdb ran MiXCR on the multiplex PCR reads and lists one entry per CDR3 protein. The sample has some 650,000 distinct CDR3 sequences; more than 15% are singletons. The sequencing input was blood. All receptors come from a woman between 35 and 50 years old with Graves' ophthalmopathy. Both conserved end residues are part of each CDR3. D genes are given only for firm matches. Rows give clone size only sometimes, using once, few, many, or a class for an expanded clone.

V gene,J gene,clone size,D gene,CDR3 length,CDR3 protein,CDR3 DNA
TRBV7-3,TRBJ1-5,.,TRBD1,15,CASSITGTAGQPQHF,TGTGCCAGCAGCATTACCGGGACAGCAGGTCAGCCCCAGCATTTT
TRBV20-1,TRBJ2-7,.,TRBD2,15,CSANRRLAGNYEQYF,TGCAGTGCTAACCGTAGACTAGCGGGAAACTACGAGCAGTACTTC
TRBV20-1,TRBJ1-2,.,TRBD1,12,CSAQGVNYGYTF,TGCAGTGCTCAGGGGGTTAACTATGGCTACACCTTC
TRBV7-9,TRBJ1-2,.,.,16,CASSRDVSSTFYGYTF,TGTGCCAGCAGCCGAGACGTCTCGTCCACCTTCTATGGCTACACCTTC
TRBV20-1,TRBJ2-1,many,TRBD1,16,CSARHPRDRGVGEQFF,TGCAGTGCTAGACACCCCCGGGACAGGGGAGTCGGTGAGCAGTTCTTC
TRBV12-3/TRBV12-4,TRBJ1-1,many,.,13,CASSSSANTEAFF,TGTGCCAGCAGTTCTTCAGCGAACACTGAAGCTTTCTTT
TRBV11-2,TRBJ2-7,many,.,13,CASSRPGFYEQYF,TGTGCCAGCAGCCGCCCCGGGTTCTACGAGCAGTACTTC
TRBV6-1,TRBJ1-2,.,.,12,CASSGLFYGYTF,TGTGCCAGCTCGGGACTCTTCTATGGCTACACCTTC
TRBV24-1,TRBJ2-3,few,.,11,CATALEDTQYF,TGTGCCACCGCTCTCGAAGATACGCAGTATTTT
TRBV7-6,TRBJ2-1,.,.,13,CASSFSGDNEQFF,TGTGCCAGCAGCTTTTCGGGAGATAATGAGCAGTTCTTC
TRBV2,TRBJ2-2,many,.,16,CASSSETRQTPLTLFF,TGTGCCAGCAGTTCTGAAACAAGACAGACTCCCCTTACGCTGTTTTTT
TRBV6-9,TRBJ1-5,.,.,15,CASSYTGYSNQPQHF,TGTGCCAGCAGTTACACAGGGTATAGCAATCAGCCCCAGCATTTT
TRBV28,TRBJ2-7,many,.,11,CASSSNYEQYF,TGTGCCAGCAGTTCCAACTACGAGCAGTACTTC
TRBV5-1,TRBJ1-4,.,.,15,CASSLGGAPNEKLFF,TGCGCCAGCAGCTTGGGGGGCGCGCCTAATGAAAAACTGTTTTTT
TRBV30,TRBJ1-3,.,.,12,CAWSRQGNTIYF,TGTGCCTGGAGTAGACAGGGAAACACCATATATTTT
TRBV5-1,TRBJ2-2,many,.,16,CASIDREVRDTGELFF,TGCGCCAGCATCGACAGGGAGGTACGGGACACCGGGGAGCTGTTTTTT
TRBV7-2,TRBJ1-1,many,.,15,CASSFTGQPNTEAFF,TGTGCCAGCAGCTTTACCGGACAGCCGAACACTGAAGCTTTCTTT
TRBV2,TRBJ2-7,many,.,14,CASSEATLSYEQYF,TGTGCCAGCAGTGAAGCGACTCTATCCTACGAGCAGTACTTC
TRBV6-1,TRBJ1-2,few,.,15,CASSDRVQGNTGYTF,TGTGCCAGCAGTGATCGTGTCCAGGGAAATACGGGCTACACCTTC
TRBV27,TRBJ1-1,.,.,13,CASSFQEDTEAFF,TGTGCCAGCAGTTTCCAGGAGGACACTGAAGCTTTCTTT
TRBV15,TRBJ2-1,many,TRBD2,14,CATSRDDGGYEQFF,TGTGCCACCAGCAGAGATGACGGGGGGTATGAGCAGTTCTTC
TRBV12-3/TRBV12-4,TRBJ2-7,many,.,13,CASTGDSNYEQYF,TGTGCCAGCACCGGGGACTCTAACTACGAGCAGTACTTC